The next 25 T cell receptor beta chains were all read from a single sample in a study of cytomegalovirus exposure and HLA in healthy donors. PCR used 60 Vbeta primers and 13 Jbeta primers. Assay: immunoSEQ multiplex PCR; the TCRdb copy retains only in-frame clones and omits some. Of around 230,000 clones listed, about 81% are singletons. The sequencing input was PBMCs. The receptors were sampled from a man aged 35 to 55 in good health and CMV-seropositive.

In its sample, this clone was seen a few times. This sequence joins TRBV6-5 and TRBJ1-1, with TRBD1 matching over 8 bases. V trimming: 2 bases; J trimming: 5 bases; junction bases outside the gene matches: 7. The CDR3 is made up of 15 amino acids. Germline V gene data show CDR1 as MNHEY and CDR2 as SVGAGI. In nucleotides, the CDR3 is TGTGCCAGCAGTTACCACTCAGGGGGCTCAACTGAAGCTTTCTTT. Encoded protein: CASSYHSGGSTEAFF.

V usage is TRBV6-1 and J usage is TRBJ1-2; a weak D match, TRBD1 (5 bases). Trimming took off 0 bases at V and 5 bases at J, with 13 bases between the two ends. Germline CDR1 MNHNS, CDR2 SASEGT. CDR3 length: 15 amino acids. DNA of the CDR3: TGTGCCAGCAGTGAAGCGGGGGAGGTTTCGTATGGCTACACCTTC. Amino acids: CASSEAGEVSYGYTF.

V gene TRBV11-2 combines with J gene TRBJ2-1, with 11 positions matching TRBD1. There are 16 residues in the CDR3. The V gene's germline CDR1 is SGHAT and CDR2 FQNNGV. Germline trimming cut 4 bases from V and 4 bases from J; bases unmatched to any gene: 6. CDR3: CASSSPGDRGYNEQFF. The CDR3, as DNA: TGTGCCAGCAGCTCACCGGGGGACAGGGGGTACAATGAGCAGTTCTTC.

The chain recombines TRBV2 with TRBJ2-3; D possibly corresponds to TRBD2 (6 bases). The V end was cut by 6 bases, the J end by 1 base, with 17 bases between. CDR3 length equals 16 residues. Germline loops: CDR1 SNHLY, CDR2 FYNNEI. CDR3 sequence reads: CASRRPGLAGTDTQYF. The CDR3 nucleotides are TGTGCCAGCAGGAGACCGGGACTGGCGGGCACAGATACGCAGTATTTT.

The J gene is TRBJ2-2, the V gene TRBV11-2, with a weak D call TRBD2 (5 bases). This CDR3 is 15 amino acids long. Looked up from germline, CDR1 is SGHAT and CDR2 is FQNNGV. V gave up 5 bases and J gave up 1 base, with 11 bases separating them. CDR3 sequence (DNA): TGTGCCAGCAGCGGGGAGAATTTGAACACCGGGGAGCTGTTTTTT. Amino acids: CASSGENLNTGELFF.

In regard to this clone: This specimen includes other DNA sequences encoding the same CDR3. The genes are TRBV27 and TRBJ1-5; D ambiguous. This CDR3 has 14 residues. Germline V CDR1 and CDR2: MNHEY, SMNVEV (reference sequence). The V end was cut by 0 bases, the J end by 4 bases, with 7 bases between. This CDR3 is CASSLSGGNQPQHF. The CDR3 DNA sequence: TGTGCCAGCAGTTTATCGGGCGGGAATCAGCCCCAGCATTTT.

On this clone: Distinct nucleotide sequences in the sample also encode this CDR3. The V and J genes are TRBV5-1 and TRBJ2-1; 8 bases match TRBD1. CDR1 and CDR2 from the germline V gene are SGHRS and YFSETQ. V lost 4 bases and J lost 6; bases outside the gene matches: 3. The CDR3 totals 13 residues. The CDR3 here is CASSLQGGNEQFF. The CDR3 DNA reads as TGCGCCAGCAGCCTACAGGGGGGCAATGAGCAGTTCTTC.

This chain uses TRBV4-1 with TRBJ1-1; D is ambiguous. The CDR3 runs 16 residues. Trimming took 0 bases from V and 1 from J, leaving 12 bases between them. Germline V gene data show CDR1 as MGHRA and CDR2 as YSYEKL. CDR3 sequence (DNA): TGCGCCAGCAGCCAAGAGGGGAGTAATAGGAACACTGAAGCTTTCTTT. Translation gives CASSQEGSNRNTEAFF.

The chain couples TRBV18 to TRBJ1-5, with D uncertain. Trimming removed 6 bases at V and 0 bases at J, with 15 bases between. This CDR3 has 16 amino acids. The germline gives CDR1 KGHSH, CDR2 LQKENI. CDR3 bases: TGTGCCAGCTCGCCCACAGCCGCAAGTAGCAATCAGCCCCAGCATTTT. It specifies CASSPTAASSNQPQHF. The variable domain in full, with the rest retrieved from reference TRBV18 and TRBJ1-5, is NAGVMQNPRHLVRRRGQEARLRCSPMKGHSHVYWYRQLPEEGLKFMVYLQKENIIDESGMPKERFSAEFPKEGPSILRIQQVVRGDSAAYFCASSPTAASSNQPQHFGDGTRLSIL.

The chain uses TRBV25-1 and TRBJ2-3; D is perhaps TRBD2 (6 bases). V gave up 1 base and J gave up 6 bases, with 17 bases separating them. The CDR3 is made up of 16 amino acids. Germline V gene lookup returns CDR1 MGHDK and CDR2 SYGVNS. CDR3 bases: TGTGCCAGCAGTGAATCGGGTGCGGGAAGGAGGGATACGCAGTATTTT. Its translation: CASSESGAGRRDTQYF.

The CDR3 DNA reads as TGTGCCAGCAGTTTATCGGGGGGGACTAGCGTCTACGAGCAGTACTTC. Translating it yields CASSLSGGTSVYEQYF. V is TRBV27 and J is TRBJ2-7, with 10 nucleotides matching TRBD2. J gave up 3 bases and V 0 bases, and 5 bases lay outside the gene matches. CDR1 MNHEY and CDR2 SMNVEV come from the germline V gene (reference sequence). The CDR3 contains 16 residues.

The rearrangement links TRBV29-1 to TRBJ1-1, with a possible D match to TRBD1 (6 bases). CDR1 is SQVTM, CDR2 ANQGSEA, per germline. The CDR3 is 14 residues long. V lost 4 bases, J lost 3 bases, and 15 bases lay in between. CDR3 amino acids: CSVASGEGDTEAFF. The CDR3 DNA is TGCAGCGTTGCGTCAGGGGAAGGGGACACTGAAGCTTTCTTT.

This clone appeared a few times. CDR3: CASSLTVPPDTQYF. The CDR3 DNA reads TGCGCCAGCAGCTTGACAGTACCCCCGGATACGCAGTATTTT. The V and J genes are TRBV5-1 and TRBJ2-3; D remains ambiguous. The CDR3 length is 14 residues. Trimming left V 1 base short and J 6 bases short, with 12 bases between. Germline V gives CDR1 SGHRS, CDR2 YFSETQ.

This chain uses TRBV18 with TRBJ2-7, with 7 nucleotides matching TRBD1. Germline loops: CDR1 KGHSH, CDR2 LQKENI. The CDR3 sequence is 15 residues long. With V trimmed by 1 base and J by 1 base, 4 bases remained unmatched. This CDR3 is CASSPREGASYEQYF. Here the CDR3 DNA reads TGTGCCAGCTCACCACGCGAGGGGGCTTCCTACGAGCAGTACTTC.

The CDR3 here is CASSFWLRSSYNEQFF. The CDR3 bases are TGTGCCAGCAGCTTCTGGCTCCGATCCTCCTACAATGAGCAGTTCTTC. The V call is TRBV7-9, the J call TRBJ2-1, with D uncertain. The CDR3 runs 16 residues. CDR1 and CDR2 (germline): SEHNR, FQNEAQ (reference sequence). Trimming shortened V by 3 bases and J by 0 bases, and 12 bases separated the two germline ends.

V is TRBV10-3 and J is TRBJ2-1; D remains ambiguous. CDR3 length: 14 amino acids. CDR1 is ENHRY, CDR2 SYGVKD, per germline. Deletions cut 5 bases from V and 9 bases from J, with 17 bases between. CDR3 sequence: CAISSPRLAIEQFF. In DNA, the CDR3 is TGTGCCATCAGTTCTCCTCGACTTGCGATTGAGCAGTTCTTC.

The sample holds one count of this clone. Relative to the germline gene, one junction end is altered; a read error may explain this. V is TRBV4-1 and J is TRBJ2-1; TRBD2 aligns across 9 bases. Germline lookup yields CDR1 MGHRA and CDR2 YSYEKL. The CDR3 contains 15 residues. CDR3: CASRQASGDYNEQFF. The CDR3, as DNA: TGCGCCAGCCGCCAAGCTAGCGGGGATTACAATGAGCAGTTCTTC.

The chain is built from TRBV5-4 and TRBJ1-5; 9 bases are a match to TRBD1. CDR3 size: 13 residues. Germline trimming cut 5 bases from V and 7 bases from J; bases unmatched to any gene: 4. Germline CDR1 reads SGHNT; CDR2 reads YYREEE (reference sequence). CDR3 amino acids: CASSWDRVQPQHF. CDR3 DNA: TGTGCCAGCAGTTGGGACAGGGTACAGCCCCAGCATTTT.

The chain combines TRBV11-2 with TRBJ2-3; a possible D gene is TRBD2 (5 bases). This CDR3 spans 14 amino acids. Looked up from germline, CDR1 is SGHAT and CDR2 is FQNNGV. The ends were cut back, 5 bases at V and 1 base at J, with 10 bases in the middle. The CDR3 nucleotides are TGTGCCAGCAGCCCTGGCGGGCGCACAGATACGCAGTATTTT. Protein: CASSPGGRTDTQYF.

This clone came up once. This chain joins TRBV27 and TRBJ2-1, with TRBD2 matching over 11 bases. Germline CDR1 reads MNHEY; CDR2 reads SMNVEV (reference sequence). CDR3 length equals 18 residues. Trimming at V came to 6 bases and at J to 1 base, leaving 11 bases not matched to a gene. CDR3 in DNA: TGTGCCAGCAGCTTGGGACTAGCGGATTCTGTATCCTACAATGAGCAGTTCTTC. The encoded protein is CASSLGLADSVSYNEQFF.

This chain uses TRBV14 with TRBJ1-1; 9 bases are shared with TRBD1. Germline CDR1 is SGHDN and CDR2 is FVKESK. With V trimmed by 1 base and J by 10 bases, 7 bases remained unmatched. The CDR3 contains 14 residues. The CDR3 is CASSQGGTGYGAFF. The CDR3 DNA sequence: TGTGCCAGCAGCCAAGGTGGGACAGGGTACGGAGCTTTCTTT.

This clone was seen more than once but under ten times. The chain links TRBV27 to TRBJ1-2, with 10 bases identical to TRBD1. V gave up 4 bases and J gave up 7 bases; unmatched junction bases: 12. Per germline, CDR1 MNHEY and CDR2 SMNVEV (reference sequence). The CDR3 spans 16 residues. The CDR3 DNA reads as TGTGCCAGCAGTTCGCTCTTGACAGGGGGCAGGAGTGGCTACACCTTC. This gives the protein CASSSLLTGGRSGYTF.

This chain joins TRBV6-5 and TRBJ2-1; 10 positions agree with TRBD2. Germline V gene sequence: CDR1 MNHEY, CDR2 SVGAGI. With 6 bases clipped from V and 2 bases from J, the junction kept 4 bases outside the gene matches. The length of the CDR3 is 15 residues. The CDR3 region has the DNA TGTGCCAGCAGATTCACTAGCGGGGCCTACAATGAGCAGTTCTTC. Protein sequence: CASRFTSGAYNEQFF.

The chain joins TRBV28 to TRBJ2-7, with a weak D call TRBD2 (5 bases). Germline V gives CDR1 MDHEN, CDR2 SYDVKM. The length of the CDR3 is 12 residues. The V end lost 6 bases, the J end lost 3 bases, and 9 bases lay between the germline ends. The CDR3 spells CASSLGSYEQYV. DNA for the CDR3: TGTGCCAGCAGCTTGGGGAGCTACGAGCAGTACGTC.

The count of this clone is one. The chain recombines TRBV7-9 with TRBJ1-3; weak D call: TRBD1 (5 bases). This CDR3 comprises 16 residues. Germline V lookup: CDR1 SEHNR, CDR2 FQNEAQ (reference sequence). V dropped 2 bases and J dropped 4 bases, with 15 bases sitting between them. CDR3 residues: CASSLFQGGFGNTIYF. CDR3 bases: TGTGCCAGCAGCTTATTCCAGGGAGGGTTCGGAAACACCATATATTTT. The whole variable domain, remainder taken from reference TRBV7-9 and TRBJ1-3, is DTGVSQNPRHKITKRGQNVTFRCDPISEHNRLYWYRQTLGQGPEFLTYFQNEAQLEKSRLLSDRFSAERPKGSFSTLEIQRTEQGDSAMYLCASSLFQGGFGNTIYFGEGSWLTVV.